Reported below is one TCR beta chain. This clonotype was counted between two and nine times. There is no known antigen for this receptor. Within one base of it there is no much larger clone, and no base qualities were kept. Ficoll-Paque density gradient centrifugation was the method used to isolate PBMCs. The germline V gene sets CDR1 to LGHNA and CDR2 to YNFKEQ. Counted from cysteine to phenylalanine, this CDR3 has 17 amino acids. The entry retains the CDR3 DNA only, 51 bases that are in frame from base 1. After removal of 0 bases from V and 8 bases from J, the junction retains 12 bases not matched to a gene. This record belongs to a study of T-cell memory formation after mild COVID-19 (dated by TCRdb to the early 2020s). With respect to the entire study: TCR sequence clusters from the two donors were found to be largely donor specific. Longitudinal TCRalpha and TCRbeta repertoire sequencing tracked T-cell clones expanding and contracting after mild COVID-19 in a couple of donors. The cohort was made up of two young adult volunteers, one female and one male, who were previously healthy.

Instrument used: Illumina NovaSeq 6000. TCRalpha and TCRbeta cDNA libraries were built by 5'RACE with constant-segment primers, adding sample barcodes and unique molecular identifiers. RNA was extracted from every sample with Trizol reagent. The libraries were amplified in two PCR steps, and the second step added a second sample barcode and Illumina TruSeq adapters. Libraries were sequenced on an Illumina NovaSeq with 2 x 150 bp paired-end reads. The authors' analysis ran thus. With migec v1.2.7, reads were demultiplexed and then collapsed into UMI-guided consensus sequences. With mixcr v2.1.11, UMI consensuses were aligned to TRA and TRB V and J templates and assembled into clonotypes. A clonotype was counted as expanded or contracted only when both edgeR and NoisET called the clonotype significant, with the noise models trained on biological replicates. For edgeR calls, the thresholds were a false discovery rate-adjusted p below 0.01 and a log2 fold-change of 1. As an exploratory analysis of dynamics, max-normalized trajectories of the 1000 most abundant clonotypes were examined with PCA combined with hierarchical clustering. Separately sequenced CD4+ and CD8+ repertoires were used to assign the CD4 or CD8 phenotype of responding clones. In-frame beta chains were kept once TCRdb had trimmed the public reads at Q25 with fastp and called clones with MiXCR. Every distinct CDR3 protein forms one entry, paired with its most common genes and DNA. TCRdb's processing, not the authors' own work, is the source of the V and J calls. Across this sample there are about 210,000 distinct CDR3 sequences, with roughly a tenth seen only once. The top ten constitute roughly 3.2% of the sample.

What the authors observed across the whole study: Contracting CD4+ clones were found mainly in CM and EM memory subsets, while CD8+ clones were enriched in EMRA. The study included only a couple of mild cases, and larger cohorts that include severe cases with pre-infection samples were judged to be necessary. Some responding clones were detected in pre-infection memory, suggesting pre-existing cross-reactive memory T cells joined the SARS-CoV-2 response. The second-wave clones that peaked on day 37 were not confirmed to be SARS-CoV-2 specific. From day 15 to 85, contracting clones showed balanced CD4/CD8 phenotypes, whereas a second wave of clones that expanded from day 15 to 37 leaned towards CD4+.

This sequence originates from a man aged 18 to 30 who had mild COVID-19 (a few samples of this study predate the infection). The sample titles of this study are shuffled in the database, so cell type and time point are left out; the donor was told from shared clones. The V gene is TRBV4-2 and the J gene is TRBJ2-1; a stretch of 8 junction bases matches TRBD2. Sequenced: PBMCs or a T cell subset sorted from them (not recorded which). This receptor has the CDR3 CASSQEGSGGGTDEQFF. Here is the DNA: TGTGCCAGCAGCCAAGAAGGGTCCGGGGGGGGTACCGATGAGCAGTTCTTC.